The 14 T cell receptor beta chains presented below share a single source sample, sequenced in a study of cytotoxic CD8 clonotypes in ibrutinib-treated CLL. TCRdb's copy holds only in-frame clones and misses some; the assay was immunoSEQ multiplex PCR. The sample has about 15,000 clones; over 60% are singletons. Sequencing used PBMCs, obtained before ibrutinib treatment. These receptors all stem from a human donor with chronic lymphocytic leukemia.

The V and J genes are TRBV5-1 and TRBJ2-6; 16 bases match TRBD2. Germline lookup yields CDR1 SGHRS and CDR2 YFSETQ. The length of the CDR3 is 19 residues. V lost 4 bases and J lost 0; bases outside the gene matches: 4. The CDR3 nucleotides read TGCGCCAGCAGCCCGGGACTAGCGGGGGGGAGCTCTGGGGCCAACGTCCTGACTTTC. Residues: CASSPGLAGGSSGANVLTF.

J is TRBJ2-1 and V is TRBV6-5, with 7 bases identical to TRBD2. The CDR3 is made up of 11 amino acids. CDR1 is MNHEY and CDR2 is SVGAGI in the germline V gene. The trim removed 6 bases at V and 10 bases at J, leaving 3 bases unmatched. In DNA, the CDR3 is TGTGCCAGCAGGGACGGGGGGGAGCAGTTCTTC. It specifies CASRDGGEQFF.

Note on this clone: The identical CDR3 is also encoded by other nucleotide sequences in the sample. The gene calls are TRBV2 and TRBJ1-1; TRBD1 is a possible D gene (5 bases). CDR3 length: 14 residues. Germline-derived CDR1 and CDR2 are SNHLY and FYNNEI. V dropped 3 bases and J dropped 0 bases, with 8 bases sitting between them. The CDR3 region is CASSDGALNTEAFF. In DNA form, the CDR3 reads TGTGCCAGCAGTGACGGGGCCTTGAACACTGAAGCTTTCTTT.

The chain carries TRBV28 and TRBJ2-5; 10 nucleotides line up with TRBD2. Germline V lookup: CDR1 MDHEN, CDR2 SYDVKM. CDR3 length: 18 residues. Losses at the gene ends were 4 bases for V and 4 bases for J; bases not matched to a gene: 15. This CDR3 reads CASSSGGLAPTLRETQYF. In DNA, the CDR3 is TGTGCCAGCAGTTCCGGGGGACTAGCGCCCACCCTCCGAGAGACCCAGTACTTC.

This clone was recorded a few times. This sequence joins TRBV5-4 and TRBJ2-2, with a possible D match to TRBD2 (5 bases). Trimming removed 5 bases from V and 4 bases from J, with 18 bases in between. The CDR3 length is 16 residues. CDR1 is SGHNT and CDR2 is YYREEE in the germline V gene (reference sequence). In nucleotides, the CDR3 is TGTGCCAGCAGGGCCGGGAACGCAAGAGGCACCGGGGAGCTGTTTTTT. The encoded protein is CASRAGNARGTGELFF.

The V and J genes are TRBV9 and TRBJ2-7, with D possibly matching TRBD2 (5 bases). Germline loops: CDR1 SGDLS, CDR2 YYNGEE. The CDR3 runs 17 residues. With 2 bases removed from V and 2 bases from J, the gap between germline ends came to 20 bases. CDR3 sequence: CASSVGMSAAQTYEQYF. The CDR3, as DNA: TGTGCCAGCAGCGTCGGGATGTCGGCAGCCCAAACCTACGAGCAGTACTTC.

The chain carries TRBV28 and TRBJ2-7, with 8 nucleotides matching TRBD1. CDR3 length equals 16 residues. The ends lost 2 bases at V and 3 bases at J; junction bases unmatched: 9. CDR1 MDHEN and CDR2 SYDVKM come from the germline V gene. DNA for the CDR3: TGTGCCAGCAGTTTAGCAACAGGGGGAGTAGGCTACGAGCAGTACTTC. It yields the protein CASSLATGGVGYEQYF. The whole variable domain, remainder taken from reference TRBV28 and TRBJ2-7, is DVKVTQSSRYLVKRTGEKVFLECVQDMDHENMFWYRQDPGLGLRLIYFSYDVKMKEKGDIPEGYSVSREKKERFSLILESASTNQTSMYLCASSLATGGVGYEQYFGPGTRLTVT.

The chain carries TRBV7-8 and TRBJ1-6; 7 bases line up with TRBD1. Germline CDR1 reads SGHVS; CDR2 reads FQNEAQ. V lost 5 bases, J lost 7 bases, and 5 bases stayed unmatched. The length of the CDR3 is 14 residues. The CDR3 DNA is TGTGCCAGCAGCAGCGGACAGGTGAATTCACCCCTCCACTTT. This sequence encodes CASSSGQVNSPLHF.

Notes on this clone: At one end the junction does not follow the germline gene, possibly because of a read error. The rearrangement joins TRBV20-1 to TRBJ1-2; TRBD1 matches at 9 bases. The CDR3 is 9 residues long. Germline loops: CDR1 DFQATT, CDR2 SNEGSKA (reference sequence). This CDR3 is CSASTGGSF. The CDR3 DNA is TGCAGTGCTAGTACAGGGGGCTCCTTC.

Only a few counts were recorded for this clone. The chain links TRBV6-6 to TRBJ1-5; the D gene is possibly TRBD1 (5 bases). V was pared by 4 bases and J by 2 bases, with 9 bases between. Germline CDR1 and CDR2: MNHNY and SVGAGI (reference sequence). The CDR3 is 14 amino acids. CDR3 residues: CASSSGSGNQPQHF. The CDR3 DNA follows: TGTGCCAGCAGTTCAGGGTCCGGCAATCAGCCCCAGCATTTT.

This clone was found a few times. The chain employs TRBV7-8 and TRBJ1-6; tentative D call: TRBD1 (5 bases). Germline-derived CDR1 and CDR2 are SGHVS and FQNEAQ. The CDR3 is 14 amino acids. Trimming left V 1 base short and J 8 bases short, with 9 bases between. In DNA form, the CDR3 reads TGTGCCAGCAGCTTAGTGGGACGGGATTCACCCCTCCACTTT. This encodes CASSLVGRDSPLHF. Full variable domain (outside the CDR3, taken from reference TRBV7-8 and TRBJ1-6): GAGVSQSPRYKVAKRGQDVALRCDPISGHVSLFWYQQALGQGPEFLTYFQNEAQLDKSGLPSDRFFAERPEGSVSTLKIQRTQQEDSAVYLCASSLVGRDSPLHFGNGTRLTVT.

The chain combines TRBV28 with TRBJ2-1, with 12 bases aligning to TRBD2. The CDR3 consists of 16 residues. The V and J ends lost 2 bases and 6 bases, in that order; junction bases with no gene match: 5. Germline CDR1 is MDHEN and CDR2 is SYDVKM. Written as DNA, the CDR3 is TGTGCCAGCAGTTTACGACTAGCGGGAGCCTCCAATGAGCAGTTCTTC. Residues: CASSLRLAGASNEQFF.

This chain joins TRBV28 and TRBJ2-1; D not resolved. V gave up 6 bases and J gave up 7 bases, with 10 bases separating them. Looked up from germline, CDR1 is MDHEN and CDR2 is SYDVKM. The CDR3 is 12 amino acids. For the CDR3, the DNA is TGTGCCAGCAGCCAAGACCTTAATGAGCAGTTCTTC. Translation gives CASSQDLNEQFF.

The chain has TRBV5-1 and TRBJ2-4, with D possibly TRBD2 on 5 matching bases. V lost 2 bases, J lost 0 bases, and 9 bases lay in between. This CDR3 has 15 amino acids. Germline CDR1 reads SGHRS; CDR2 reads YFSETQ. CDR3 region: CASSLRERAKNIQYF. DNA for the CDR3: TGCGCCAGCAGCTTACGGGAACGAGCCAAAAACATTCAGTACTTC. Complete variable domain (other parts from reference TRBV5-1 and TRBJ2-4): KAGVTQTPRYLIKTRGQQVTLSCSPISGHRSVSWYQQTPGQGLQFLFEYFSETQRNKGNFPGRFSGRQFSNSRSEMNVSTLELGDSALYLCASSLRERAKNIQYFGAGTRLSVL.